This TCR beta chain originates from a study of technical replicates of blood from a handful of donors. Sequenced by immunoSEQ multiplex PCR; TCRdb stores in-frame clones only, minus some. The repertoire has 80,000 or so clones, under 97% of them found once; the top ten carry about 0.36%. V lost 2 bases, J lost 5 bases, and 9 bases lay in between. CDR3 length equals 13 residues. From germline, CDR1 is SGHVS and CDR2 FNYEAQ. This TCR derives from a human donor in good health. The chain is built from TRBV7-6 and TRBJ1-1; tentatively, D is TRBD1 (5 bases). Sequencing was done on a sample of T cells isolated from PBMCs. CDR3: CASSLRGGTEAFF. CDR3 in DNA: TGTGCCAGCAGCTTAAGGGGTGGGACTGAAGCTTTCTTT. Filled out from reference TRBV7-6 and TRBJ1-1, the complete variable domain reads GAGVSQSPRYKVTKRGQDVALRCDPISGHVSLYWYRQALGQGPEFLTYFNYEAQQDKSGLPNDRFSAERPEGSISTLTIQRTEQRDSAMYRCASSLRGGTEAFFGQGTRLTVV.